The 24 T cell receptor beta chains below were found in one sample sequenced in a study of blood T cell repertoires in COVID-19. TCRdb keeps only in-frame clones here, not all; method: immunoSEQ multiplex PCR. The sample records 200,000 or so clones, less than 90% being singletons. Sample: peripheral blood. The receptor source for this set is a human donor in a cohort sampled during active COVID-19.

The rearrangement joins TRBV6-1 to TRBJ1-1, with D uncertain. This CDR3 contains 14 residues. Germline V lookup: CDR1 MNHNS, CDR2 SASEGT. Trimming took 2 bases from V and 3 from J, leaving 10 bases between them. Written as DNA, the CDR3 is TGTGCCAGCAGTGAAATCTTGGGCTACACTGAAGCTTTCTTT. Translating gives CASSEILGYTEAFF.

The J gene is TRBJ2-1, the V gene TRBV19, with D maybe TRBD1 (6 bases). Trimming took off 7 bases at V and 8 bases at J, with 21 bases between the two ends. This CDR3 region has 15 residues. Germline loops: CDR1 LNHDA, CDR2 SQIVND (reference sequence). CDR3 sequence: CASNHRTEGVDEQFF. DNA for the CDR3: TGTGCCAGTAACCACAGAACCGAGGGGGTGGATGAGCAGTTCTTC.

In DNA, the CDR3 is TGTGCCAGCAGGACCCACACGGTGCAGGGAGGGGATGAGCAGTTCTTC. Translating it yields CASRTHTVQGGDEQFF. The genes are TRBV7-8 and TRBJ2-1, with 7 bases lining up with TRBD2. The germline gives CDR1 SGHVS, CDR2 FQNEAQ. The CDR3 has 16 amino acids. Germline trimming cut 6 bases from V and 8 bases from J; bases unmatched to any gene: 16.

The CDR3 DNA sequence: TGTGCCAGCAGCTCCGGGACAGGGCGAATGAACACTGAAGCTTTCTTT. Translated: CASSSGTGRMNTEAFF. This chain connects TRBV5-6 to TRBJ1-1; 9 bases map to TRBD1. The CDR3 covers 16 residues. Germline CDR1 SGHDT, CDR2 YYEEEE. The trim removed 3 bases at V and 0 bases at J, leaving 6 bases unmatched. The full variable domain, rest sourced from reference TRBV5-6 and TRBJ1-1, is DAGVTQSPTHLIKTRGQQVTLRCSPKSGHDTVSWYQQALGQGPQFIFQYYEEEERQRGNFPDRFSGHQFPNYSSELNVNALLLGDSALYLCASSSGTGRMNTEAFFGQGTRLTVV.

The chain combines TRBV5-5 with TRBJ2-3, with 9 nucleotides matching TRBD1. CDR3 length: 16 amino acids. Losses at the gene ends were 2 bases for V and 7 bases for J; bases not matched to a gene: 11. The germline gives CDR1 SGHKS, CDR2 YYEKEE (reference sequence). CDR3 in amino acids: CASSLGTGIVGNTQYF. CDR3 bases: TGTGCCAGCAGCTTAGGGACAGGGATCGTTGGGAATACGCAGTATTTT.

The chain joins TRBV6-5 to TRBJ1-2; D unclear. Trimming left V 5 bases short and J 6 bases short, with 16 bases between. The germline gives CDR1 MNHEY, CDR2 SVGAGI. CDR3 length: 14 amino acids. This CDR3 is CASSPLPPRNGYTF. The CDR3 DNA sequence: TGTGCCAGCAGTCCCCTACCCCCGAGGAATGGCTACACCTTC.

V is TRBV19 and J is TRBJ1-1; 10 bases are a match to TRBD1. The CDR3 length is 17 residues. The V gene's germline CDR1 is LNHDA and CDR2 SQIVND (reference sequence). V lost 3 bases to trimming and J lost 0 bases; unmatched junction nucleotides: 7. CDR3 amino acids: CASSISIGTGVNTEAFF. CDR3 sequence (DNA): TGTGCCAGTAGTATTTCCATAGGGACAGGGGTGAACACTGAAGCTTTCTTT. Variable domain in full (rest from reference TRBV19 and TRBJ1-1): DGGITQSPKYLFRKEGQNVTLSCEQNLNHDAMYWYRQDPGQGLRLIYYSQIVNDFQKGDIAEGYSVSREKKESFPLTVTSAQKNPTAFYLCASSISIGTGVNTEAFFGQGTRLTVV.

CDR3 coding DNA: TGTGCCAGCAGTCAGGCCCACAGGGGGTACACAGATACGCAGTATTTT. It specifies CASSQAHRGYTDTQYF. The rearrangement joins TRBV3-1 (or the pseudogene TRBV3-2) to TRBJ2-3; 8 nucleotides align to TRBD1. The germline gives CDR1 LGHDT, CDR2 YNNKEL (reference sequence). Trimming at V came to 6 bases and at J to 2 bases, leaving 10 bases not matched to a gene. The CDR3 runs 16 residues.

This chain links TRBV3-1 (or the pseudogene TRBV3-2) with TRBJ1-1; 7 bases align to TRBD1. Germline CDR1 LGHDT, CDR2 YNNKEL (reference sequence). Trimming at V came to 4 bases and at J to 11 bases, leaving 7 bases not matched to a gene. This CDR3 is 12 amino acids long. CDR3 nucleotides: TGTGCCAGCAGCCCCTTCGGACAGGAGGCTTTCTTT. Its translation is CASSPFGQEAFF.

This CDR3 is CASSQSPTSDEQFF. The DNA for the CDR3 is TGTGCCAGCAGCCAATCACCCACTAGCGATGAGCAGTTCTTC. This chain joins TRBV3-1 (or the pseudogene TRBV3-2) and TRBJ2-1; 7 nucleotides agree with TRBD2. The CDR3 consists of 14 residues. Germline V lookup: CDR1 LGHDT, CDR2 YNNKEL (reference sequence). V shed 2 bases and J 8 bases; nucleotides not matched to a gene: 6.

The CDR3 loop is CASSLGGGRGREQFF. The CDR3 DNA sequence: TGCGCCAGCAGCTTGGGTGGCGGCAGGGGGCGTGAGCAGTTCTTC. The chain carries TRBV5-1 and TRBJ2-1; the match to TRBD1 covers 8 bases. Germline trimming cut 0 bases from V and 9 bases from J; bases unmatched to any gene: 8. The CDR3 length is 15 residues. From germline, CDR1 is SGHRS and CDR2 YFSETQ. Drawing the rest from reference TRBV5-1 and TRBJ2-1, the complete variable domain is KAGVTQTPRYLIKTRGQQVTLSCSPISGHRSVSWYQQTPGQGLQFLFEYFSETQRNKGNFPGRFSGRQFSNSRSEMNVSTLELGDSALYLCASSLGGGRGREQFFGPGTRLTVL.

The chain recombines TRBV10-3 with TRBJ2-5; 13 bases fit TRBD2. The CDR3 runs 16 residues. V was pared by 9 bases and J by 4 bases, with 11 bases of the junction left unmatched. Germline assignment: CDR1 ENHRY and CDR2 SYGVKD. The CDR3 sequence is CAIGLAGVGVSETQYF. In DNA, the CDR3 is TGTGCCATAGGACTAGCGGGAGTGGGGGTATCAGAGACCCAGTACTTC.

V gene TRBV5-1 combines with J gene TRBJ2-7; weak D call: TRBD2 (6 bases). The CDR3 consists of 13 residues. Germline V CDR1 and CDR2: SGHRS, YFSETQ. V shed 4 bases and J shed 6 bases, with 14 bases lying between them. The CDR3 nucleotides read TGCGCCAGCAGCCGACGGTTGGAGGGCGAGCAGTACTTC. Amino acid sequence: CASSRRLEGEQYF. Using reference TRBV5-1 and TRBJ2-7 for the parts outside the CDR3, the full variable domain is KAGVTQTPRYLIKTRGQQVTLSCSPISGHRSVSWYQQTPGQGLQFLFEYFSETQRNKGNFPGRFSGRQFSNSRSEMNVSTLELGDSALYLCASSRRLEGEQYFGPGTRLTVT.

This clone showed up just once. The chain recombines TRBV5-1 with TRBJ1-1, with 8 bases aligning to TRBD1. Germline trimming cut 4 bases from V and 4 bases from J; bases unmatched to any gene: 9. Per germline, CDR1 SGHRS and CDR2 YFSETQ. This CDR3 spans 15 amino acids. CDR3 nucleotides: TGCGCCAGCAGCGAGGACAGGGTGCGGGGCACTGAAGCTTTCTTT. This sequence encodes CASSEDRVRGTEAFF.

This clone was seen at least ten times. The DNA of the CDR3 is TGTGCCTGGAGTGTTAACAATGAGCAGTTCTTC. It yields the protein CAWSVNNEQFF. The V and J genes are TRBV30 and TRBJ2-1; D gene ambiguous. V was cut by 0 bases and J by 5 bases, with 2 bases left in between. The CDR3 is 11 amino acids. CDR1 and CDR2 (germline): GTSNPN, SVGIG (reference sequence).

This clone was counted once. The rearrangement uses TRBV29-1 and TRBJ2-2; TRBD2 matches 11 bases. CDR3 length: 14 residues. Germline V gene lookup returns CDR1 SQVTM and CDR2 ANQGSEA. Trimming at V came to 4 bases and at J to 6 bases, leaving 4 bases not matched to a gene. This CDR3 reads CSVVASGGPGELFF. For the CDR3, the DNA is TGCAGCGTTGTGGCTAGCGGGGGGCCCGGGGAGCTGTTTTTT.

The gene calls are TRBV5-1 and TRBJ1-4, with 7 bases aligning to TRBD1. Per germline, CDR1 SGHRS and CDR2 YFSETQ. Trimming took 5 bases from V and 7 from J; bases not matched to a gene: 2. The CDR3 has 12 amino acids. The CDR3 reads CASRRTGEKLFF. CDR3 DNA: TGCGCCAGCAGGCGGACAGGTGAAAAACTGTTTTTT. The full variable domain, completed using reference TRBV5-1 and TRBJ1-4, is KAGVTQTPRYLIKTRGQQVTLSCSPISGHRSVSWYQQTPGQGLQFLFEYFSETQRNKGNFPGRFSGRQFSNSRSEMNVSTLELGDSALYLCASRRTGEKLFFGSGTQLSVL.

For the CDR3, the DNA is TGCGCCAGCAGGACGACCCCGGGACAGGGTAGCACAGATACGCAGTATTTT. Residues: CASRTTPGQGSTDTQYF. The rearrangement uses TRBV5-1 and TRBJ2-3; 9 nucleotides line up with TRBD1. The CDR3 spans 17 residues. Germline values: CDR1 SGHRS, CDR2 YFSETQ. The ends lost 5 bases at V and 0 bases at J; junction bases unmatched: 10.

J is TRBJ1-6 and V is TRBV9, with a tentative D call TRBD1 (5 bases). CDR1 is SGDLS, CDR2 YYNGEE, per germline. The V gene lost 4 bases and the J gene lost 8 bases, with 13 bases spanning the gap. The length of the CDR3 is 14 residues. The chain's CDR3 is CASSTSGDYSPLHF. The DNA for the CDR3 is TGTGCCAGCAGCACCTCGGGGGACTATTCACCCCTCCACTTT.

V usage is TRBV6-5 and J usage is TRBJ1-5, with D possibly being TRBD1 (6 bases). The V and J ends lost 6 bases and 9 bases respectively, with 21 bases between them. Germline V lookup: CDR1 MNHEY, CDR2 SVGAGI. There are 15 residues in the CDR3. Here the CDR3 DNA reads TGTGCCAGCAGCGCCGCAACAGGGCGGGAGGGGCCCCAGCATTTT. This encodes CASSAATGREGPQHF.

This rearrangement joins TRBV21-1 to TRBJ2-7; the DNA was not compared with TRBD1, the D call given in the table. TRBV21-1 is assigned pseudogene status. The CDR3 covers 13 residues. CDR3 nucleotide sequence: TGTGCCAGCAGCGGCCGACAGGGGCACGAGCAGTACGTC. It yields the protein CASSGRQGHEQYV.

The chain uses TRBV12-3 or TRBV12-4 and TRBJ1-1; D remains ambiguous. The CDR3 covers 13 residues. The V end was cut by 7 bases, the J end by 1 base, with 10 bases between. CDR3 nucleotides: TGTGCCAGCACCCTGGCAGGGAACACTGAAGCTTTCTTT. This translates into CASTLAGNTEAFF.

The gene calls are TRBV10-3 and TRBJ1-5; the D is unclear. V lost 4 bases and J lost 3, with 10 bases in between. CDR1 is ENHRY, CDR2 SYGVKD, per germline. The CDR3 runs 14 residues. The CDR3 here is CAISVSQSNQPQHF. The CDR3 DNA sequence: TGTGCCATCAGTGTATCACAGTCCAATCAGCCCCAGCATTTT.

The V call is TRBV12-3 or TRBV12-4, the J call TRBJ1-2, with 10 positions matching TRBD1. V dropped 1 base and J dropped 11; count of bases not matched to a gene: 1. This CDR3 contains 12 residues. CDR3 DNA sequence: TGTGCCAGCAGTTTAGGGACAGGGGGTTACACCTTC. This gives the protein CASSLGTGGYTF.